This T cell receptor (beta chain) was found in a study of blood T cells in healthy people across ages (dated by TCRdb to the mid-2010s). Study-level background: In model experiments, roughly one uniquely barcoded TCR beta cDNA molecule per two T cells was captured by template switching. For two donors (one aged 18 to 30 and one aged 80 or older), the study analyzed two additional independent replicas of 1 million unique cDNA reads from the same blood draw. The donors were divided into four age groups: young (average around 16 years), middle-aged (around 41), aged (around 59) and long-lived (about 80). The study measured age-related changes in TCR beta repertoire diversity using deep sequencing normalized with unique cDNA molecular identifiers. Broader findings and caveats from the paper: Total diversity estimates from one million sequenced T cells were considered lower bounds and underestimates. Because donor CMV infection status was unknown, age-related changes in expanded clonotypes were potentially confounded. Compared with the aged group, more naive CD4+ T cells, fewer expanded clones and increased TCR diversity were shown by the long-lived group, suggesting age selection. A strong correlation was found between observed TCR beta diversity and the percentage of naive T cells measured by flow cytometry. Observed TCR beta diversity per million T cells fell roughly linearly with age, and a significant reduction was already apparent by age around 40. Conclusive comparison of naive and antigen-experienced compartments was prevented by the profiling of bulk unsorted PBMCs.

Receptor libraries were prepared by 5' RACE. For sequencing, an Illumina HiSeq 2500 was employed. A second PCR of roughly 7 to 11 cycles was performed with a sample-barcoded 5' primer and a J-beta primer mix. A template-switch 5' adaptor carrying 12 random nucleotides introduced a unique molecular identifier onto each TCR beta cDNA molecule. Each sample yielded at least 3 million CDR3-containing paired-end reads. All of the RNA was converted into first-strand cDNA using the Mint cDNA synthesis kit, with a TRBC-specific oligonucleotide serving as the primer. After uracil-DNA glycosylase treatment, a first 18-cycle PCR used universal primers M1SS and BC2_uni_R on all cDNA. Per the original workflow: For normalization, 1 million high-quality reads, each with a distinct molecular identifier, were randomly selected from each sample. Reads with shared molecular identifiers were discarded instead of being binned into consensus sequences. MiTCR, run with a Q25 quality threshold and the strictest error-elimination algorithm, handled CDR3 identification, clonotype clustering and error correction. Lower-bound total TCR beta diversity was estimated with a nonparametric unseen species model using Euler transformation. TCRdb ran its own pipeline on the public reads, namely fastp trimming at Q25 and MiXCR clone calling, and kept in-frame beta chains. Merged by CDR3 protein, the rows form single entries marked with the most common genes and DNA. These V and J calls derive from TCRdb rather than the authors' analysis. For this sample the table gives around 1,000,000 distinct CDR3 sequences, of which less than 25% were detected only once. The ten largest account for approximately 0.75% of the sample.

In its sample, this clonotype was seen a few times. Its antigen target is currently unknown. Per-base quality was not reported, and no clone a single base away is much larger than it. The germline V gene provides CDR1 SGHRS and CDR2 YFSETQ. Counted from cysteine to phenylalanine, this CDR3 has 12 amino acids. The retained sequence is limited to the CDR3, 36 bases, with the frame set at the first base. Trimming removed 0 bases from V and 10 bases from J, leaving 8 bases between the germline ends. Donors were roughly 40 systemically healthy Caucasian individuals from Russia aged roughly 6 to 95 years. Each donor gave about 9.8 milliliters of peripheral blood, drawn into EDTA-treated Vacutainer tubes. PBMCs were isolated by Ficoll-Paque density-gradient centrifugation, with at least 7 million obtained per sample. Total RNA was extracted from PBMCs with Trizol reagent, with at least 6 micrograms obtained per sample. For every donor, an aliquot of PBMCs went through flow cytometry to measure the percentages of naive CD45RAhigh/CD27high T cells.

These same records also appear under a second study, on T cells of mothers and their children. The second paper further reports: Nine systemically healthy Caucasian individuals, comprising three mothers and their six children, were included as donors. cDNA synthesis used all of the extracted RNA, with roughly 1.5 ug of RNA in each 15 ul reaction. In the second PCR, sample barcodes and 2-4 random nucleotides were introduced via the M1S primer. Each mother yielded over 9.5 million TCR beta CDR3 reads and each child roughly 2.9 million reads. TCR recombination output is similarly shaped by thymic selection in related and unrelated pairs, with a minor effect exerted by inherited differences. Normalized repertoire overlap was always found to be slightly, but never significantly, higher in related mother-child pairs than in unrelated mother-child pairs. With a sensitivity of 90 to 100 clones per million clonotypes, no persistent microchimeric T cell clones were detected. To look for features that set related mother-child pairs apart from unrelated individuals, the researchers ran deep NGS to compare the TCR beta repertoires of mothers and children. Mothers averaged roughly 40 +/- 4 years of age and children averaged around 10 +/- 4 years. After adapter ligation with NEBNext reagents, the libraries were sequenced on Illumina HiSeq 2000 with 100+100 nt paired-end reads. Mother and child libraries were prepared a month apart and sequenced in separate runs to prevent cross-contamination. Each donor had between about 500,000 and 2,100,000 distinct TCR beta clonotypes identified. Naive TCR beta clonotypes were estimated from low-frequency clonotypes matched to each donor's FACS-determined naive share, without sorting.

The sequence was collected from a girl aged 2-10 years in good health. The chain links TRBV5-1 with TRBJ2-1, with the D gene not clear enough to name. The sequenced sample consisted of blood. The DNA sequence follows: TGCGCCAGCAGCTTGGATTCGGTAGAGCAGTTCTTC. This sequence encodes CASSLDSVEQFF.